This paragraph reports one T cell receptor (beta chain). Antigen unknown. With V trimmed by 11 bases and J by 8 bases, 12 bases remained unmatched. There are 13 residues in the CDR3. cDNA libraries of TCR beta carried unique molecular identifiers. Some 500,000 cDNA molecules were obtained per 1 to 10 million input T cells. TCRdb reanalysed the PCR reads using MiXCR and keeps one entry per CDR3 protein. Of hundreds of thousands of distinct CDR3 sequences in the sample, 25% to 30% were seen once. This record belongs to a study of post-analysis software for immune sequencing data. The study, taken as a whole, reports: Multiple sclerosis patients had significantly lower normalized Chao1 diversity than controls. Roughly five TRBV segments, including TRBV5-6, TRBV5-1 and TRBV20-1, were more frequent in patients than controls.

The TCR comes from a girl aged 10 to 17 with multiple sclerosis. J is TRBJ2-1 and V is TRBV12-3 or TRBV12-4; 7 bases are shared with TRBD2. Specimen: blood. The CDR3 DNA reads as TGTGCCTCCACCGGGGGGAAGGAAGATGAGCAGTTCTTC. Amino acids: CASTGGKEDEQFF.